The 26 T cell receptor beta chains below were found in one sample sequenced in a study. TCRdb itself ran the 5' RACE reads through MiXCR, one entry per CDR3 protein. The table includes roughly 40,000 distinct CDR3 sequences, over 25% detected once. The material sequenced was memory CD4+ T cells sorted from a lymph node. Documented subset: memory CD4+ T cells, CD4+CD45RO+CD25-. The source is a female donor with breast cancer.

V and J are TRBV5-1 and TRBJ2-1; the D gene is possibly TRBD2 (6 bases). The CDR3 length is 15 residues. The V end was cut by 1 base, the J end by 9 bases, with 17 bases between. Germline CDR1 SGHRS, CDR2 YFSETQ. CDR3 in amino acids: CASSLSWQGGSEQFF. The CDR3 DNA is TGCGCCAGCAGCTTGAGTTGGCAGGGAGGCAGTGAGCAGTTCTTC.

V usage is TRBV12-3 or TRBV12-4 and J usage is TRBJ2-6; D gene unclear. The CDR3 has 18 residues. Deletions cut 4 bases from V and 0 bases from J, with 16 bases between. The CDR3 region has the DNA TGTGCCAGCAGTTGGACCGGAACCGGCGGCTCTGGGGCCAACGTCCTGACTTTC. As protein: CASSWTGTGGSGANVLTF.

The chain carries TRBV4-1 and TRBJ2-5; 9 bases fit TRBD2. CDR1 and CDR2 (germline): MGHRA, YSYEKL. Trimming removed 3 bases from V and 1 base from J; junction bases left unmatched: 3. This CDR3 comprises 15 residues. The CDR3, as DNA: TGCGCCAGCAGCCAGGAAGCGGGGGGCCAAGAGACCCAGTACTTC. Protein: CASSQEAGGQETQYF.

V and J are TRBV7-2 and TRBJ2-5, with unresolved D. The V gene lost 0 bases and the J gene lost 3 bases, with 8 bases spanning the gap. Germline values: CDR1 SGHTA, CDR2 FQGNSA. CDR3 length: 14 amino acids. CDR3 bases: TGTGCCAGCAGCTTAGCGTCGTGGGAAGAGACCCAGTACTTC. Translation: CASSLASWEETQYF.

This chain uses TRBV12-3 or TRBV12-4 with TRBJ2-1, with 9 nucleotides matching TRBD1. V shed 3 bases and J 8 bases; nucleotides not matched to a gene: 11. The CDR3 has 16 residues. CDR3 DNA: TGTGCCAGCAGTTTTGAAGTAGGGACAGGGATTGATGAGCAGTTCTTC. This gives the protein CASSFEVGTGIDEQFF.

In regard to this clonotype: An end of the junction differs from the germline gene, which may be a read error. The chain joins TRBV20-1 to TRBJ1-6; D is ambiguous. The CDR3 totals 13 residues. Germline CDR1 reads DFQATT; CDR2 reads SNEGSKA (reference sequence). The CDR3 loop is CSVQNSYNSPPHF. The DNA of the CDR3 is TGCAGTGTCCAGAACTCCTATAATTCACCCCCCCACTTT.

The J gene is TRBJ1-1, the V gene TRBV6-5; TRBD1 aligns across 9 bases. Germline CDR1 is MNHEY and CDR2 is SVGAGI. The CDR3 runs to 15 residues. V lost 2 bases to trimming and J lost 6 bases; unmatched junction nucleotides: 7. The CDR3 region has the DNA TGTGCCAGCAGTTACGGTGGACAGGGGTTCCCTGAAGCTTTCTTT. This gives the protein CASSYGGQGFPEAFF.

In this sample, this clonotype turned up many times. The CDR3 nucleotides read TGCAGTGCTGAATACAGGGAGAACACTGAAGCTTTCTTT. This translates into CSAEYRENTEAFF. The J gene is TRBJ1-1, the V gene TRBV20-1; maybe TRBD1 (6 bases). V lost 5 bases, J lost 1 base, and 11 bases lay in between. CDR1 and CDR2 (germline): DFQATT, SNEGSKA (reference sequence). The CDR3 is 13 amino acids.

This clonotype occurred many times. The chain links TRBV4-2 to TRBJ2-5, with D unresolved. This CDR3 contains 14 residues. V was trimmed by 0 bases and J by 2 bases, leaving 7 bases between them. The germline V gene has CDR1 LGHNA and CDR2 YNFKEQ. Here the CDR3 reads CASSQDRRQETQYF. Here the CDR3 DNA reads TGTGCCAGCAGCCAAGACAGACGTCAAGAGACCCAGTACTTC.

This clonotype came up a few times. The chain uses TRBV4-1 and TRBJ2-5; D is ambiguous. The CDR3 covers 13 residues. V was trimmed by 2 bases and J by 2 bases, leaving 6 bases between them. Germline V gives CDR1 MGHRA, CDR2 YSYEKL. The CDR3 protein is CASSQWQQETQYF. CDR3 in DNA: TGCGCCAGCAGCCAATGGCAGCAAGAGACCCAGTACTTC.

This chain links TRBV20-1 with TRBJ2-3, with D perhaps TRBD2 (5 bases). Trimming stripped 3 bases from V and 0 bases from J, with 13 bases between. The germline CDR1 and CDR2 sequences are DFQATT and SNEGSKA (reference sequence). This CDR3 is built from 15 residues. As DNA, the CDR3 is TGCAGTGCTAGCGAGGGTACTTCTAGCACAGATACGCAGTATTTT. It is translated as CSASEGTSSTDTQYF.

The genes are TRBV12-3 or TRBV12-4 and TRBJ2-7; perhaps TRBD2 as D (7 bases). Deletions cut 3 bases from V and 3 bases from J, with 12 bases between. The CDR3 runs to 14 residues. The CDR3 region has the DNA TGTGCCAGCAGTTTTACGGGGGGCCTCTACGAGCAGTACTTC. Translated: CASSFTGGLYEQYF.

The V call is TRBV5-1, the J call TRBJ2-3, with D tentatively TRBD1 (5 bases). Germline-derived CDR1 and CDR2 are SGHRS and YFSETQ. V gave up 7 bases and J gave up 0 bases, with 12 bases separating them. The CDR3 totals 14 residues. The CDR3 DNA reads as TGCGCCAGCGGCCAAGGACAAAGCACAGATACGCAGTATTTT. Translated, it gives CASGQGQSTDTQYF.

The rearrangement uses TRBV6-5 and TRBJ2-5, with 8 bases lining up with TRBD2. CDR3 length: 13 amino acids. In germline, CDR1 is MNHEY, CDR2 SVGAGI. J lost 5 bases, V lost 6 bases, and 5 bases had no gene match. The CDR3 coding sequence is TGTGCCAGCAGCCGGGGGGGCCGGGAGACCCAGTACTTC. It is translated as CASSRGGRETQYF.

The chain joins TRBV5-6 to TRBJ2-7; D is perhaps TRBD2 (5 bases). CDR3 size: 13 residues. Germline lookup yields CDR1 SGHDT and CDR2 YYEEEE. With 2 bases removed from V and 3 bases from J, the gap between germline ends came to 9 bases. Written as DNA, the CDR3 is TGTGCCAGCAGCTTTCCAGGACTCTACGAGCAGTACTTC. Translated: CASSFPGLYEQYF. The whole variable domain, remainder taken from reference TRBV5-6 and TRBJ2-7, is DAGVTQSPTHLIKTRGQQVTLRCSPKSGHDTVSWYQQALGQGPQFIFQYYEEEERQRGNFPDRFSGHQFPNYSSELNVNALLLGDSALYLCASSFPGLYEQYFGPGTRLTVT.

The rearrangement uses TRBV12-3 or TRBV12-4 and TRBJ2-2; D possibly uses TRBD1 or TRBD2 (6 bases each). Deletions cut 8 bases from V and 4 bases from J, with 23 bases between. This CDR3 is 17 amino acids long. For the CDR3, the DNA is TGTGCCAGCCAGAGCAAAAGGGGGGAGAGAAGCACCGGGGAGCTGTTTTTT. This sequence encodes CASQSKRGERSTGELFF.

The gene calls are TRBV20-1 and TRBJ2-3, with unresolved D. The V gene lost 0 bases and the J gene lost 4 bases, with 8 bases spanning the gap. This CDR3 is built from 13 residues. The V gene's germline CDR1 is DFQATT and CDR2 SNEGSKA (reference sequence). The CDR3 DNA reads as TGCAGTGCTAGAGATCCTAACTCAGATACGCAGTATTTT. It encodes CSARDPNSDTQYF.

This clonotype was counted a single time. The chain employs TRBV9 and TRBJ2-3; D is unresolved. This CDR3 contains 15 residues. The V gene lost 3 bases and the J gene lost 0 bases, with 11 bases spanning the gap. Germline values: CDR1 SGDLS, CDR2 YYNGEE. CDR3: CASSASVTSTDTQYF. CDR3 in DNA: TGTGCCAGCAGCGCCAGCGTGACTAGCACAGATACGCAGTATTTT.

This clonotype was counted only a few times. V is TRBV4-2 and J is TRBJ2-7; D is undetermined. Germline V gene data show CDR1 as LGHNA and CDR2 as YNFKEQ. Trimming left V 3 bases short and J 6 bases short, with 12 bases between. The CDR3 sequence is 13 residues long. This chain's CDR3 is CASSQNQRAEQYF. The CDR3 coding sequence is TGTGCCAGCAGCCAGAATCAGCGCGCCGAGCAGTACTTC.

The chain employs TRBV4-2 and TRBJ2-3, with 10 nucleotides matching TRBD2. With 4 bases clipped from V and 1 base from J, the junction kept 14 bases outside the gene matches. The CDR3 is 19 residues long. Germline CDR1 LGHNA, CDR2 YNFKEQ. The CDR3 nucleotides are TGTGCCAGCAGCCCCCGACTAGCGGGCTACCCGGTAGGCACAGATACGCAGTATTTT. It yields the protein CASSPRLAGYPVGTDTQYF.

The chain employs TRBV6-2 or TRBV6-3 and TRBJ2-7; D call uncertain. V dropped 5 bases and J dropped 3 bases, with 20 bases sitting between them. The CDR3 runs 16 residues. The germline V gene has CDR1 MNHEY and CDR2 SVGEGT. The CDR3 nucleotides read TGTGCCAGCAGTCCCAAATGGCACACGTCGGGCTACGAGCAGTACTTC. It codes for CASSPKWHTSGYEQYF.

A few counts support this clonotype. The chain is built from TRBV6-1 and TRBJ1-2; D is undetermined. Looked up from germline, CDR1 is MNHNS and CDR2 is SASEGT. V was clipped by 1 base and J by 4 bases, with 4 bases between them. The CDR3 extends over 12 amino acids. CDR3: CASSEVGYGYTF. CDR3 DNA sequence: TGTGCCAGCAGTGAAGTAGGCTATGGCTACACCTTC.

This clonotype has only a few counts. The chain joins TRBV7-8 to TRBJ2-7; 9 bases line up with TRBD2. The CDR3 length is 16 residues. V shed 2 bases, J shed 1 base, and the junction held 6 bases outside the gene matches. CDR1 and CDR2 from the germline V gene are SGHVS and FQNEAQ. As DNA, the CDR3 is TGTGCCAGCAGCTTACTAGCGGGGTACTCTTCCTACGAGCAGTACTTC. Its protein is CASSLLAGYSSYEQYF. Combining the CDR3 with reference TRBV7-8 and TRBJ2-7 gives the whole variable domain GAGVSQSPRYKVAKRGQDVALRCDPISGHVSLFWYQQALGQGPEFLTYFQNEAQLDKSGLPSDRFFAERPEGSVSTLKIQRTQQEDSAVYLCASSLLAGYSSYEQYFGPGTRLTVT.

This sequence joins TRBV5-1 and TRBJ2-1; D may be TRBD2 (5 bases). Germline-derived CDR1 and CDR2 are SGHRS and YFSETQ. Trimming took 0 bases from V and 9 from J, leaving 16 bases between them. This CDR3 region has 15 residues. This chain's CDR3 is CASSLDGSASGEQFF. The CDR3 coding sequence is TGCGCCAGCAGCTTGGATGGTAGCGCCTCGGGTGAGCAGTTCTTC.

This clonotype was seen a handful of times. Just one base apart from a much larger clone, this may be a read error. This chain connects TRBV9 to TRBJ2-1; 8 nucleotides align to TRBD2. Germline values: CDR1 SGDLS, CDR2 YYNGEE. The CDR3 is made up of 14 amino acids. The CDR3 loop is CASSILAGHNEQLF. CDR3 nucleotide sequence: TGTGCCAGCAGCATCCTAGCGGGCCACAATGAGCAGCTCTTC.

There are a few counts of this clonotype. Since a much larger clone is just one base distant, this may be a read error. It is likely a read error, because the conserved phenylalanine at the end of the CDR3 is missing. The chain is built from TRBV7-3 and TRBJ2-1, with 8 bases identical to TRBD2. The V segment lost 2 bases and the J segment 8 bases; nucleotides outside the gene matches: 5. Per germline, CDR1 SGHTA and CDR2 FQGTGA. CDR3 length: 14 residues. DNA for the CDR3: TGTGCCAGCAGCTTAGGACTAGCAGGCGATGAGCAGTTCCTC. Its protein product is CASSLGLAGDEQFL.